This T cell receptor (beta chain) was recorded in a study of T cell responses to AZD1222 COVID-19 vaccine. Points on this clone: Its antigen is not known.

Germline V lookup: CDR1 GTSNPN, CDR2 SVGIG (reference sequence). The CDR3 spans 14 residues. The V end lost 0 bases, the J end lost 9 bases, and 12 bases lay between the germline ends. Overall study results and limits: Vaccination with two AZD1222 doses was followed by a rise in Spike-specific TCR breadth and depth. It was only after the peak T cell response that any repertoires were sampled.

Sequencing used immunoSEQ multiplex PCR; TCRdb keeps in-frame clones, though not all of them. The sample has about 120,000 clones, 85% to 95% seen once. Sequencing used peripheral blood, obtained 28 days after the second AZD1222 dose. The TCR comes from an adult who received the AZD1222 COVID-19 vaccine. The chain employs TRBV30 and TRBJ1-6; TRBD1 is a possible D gene (6 bases). The CDR3 DNA reads as TGTGCCTGGAGTGTAACAGGGAGAAGTTCACCCCTCCACTTT. Amino acids: CAWSVTGRSSPLHF.